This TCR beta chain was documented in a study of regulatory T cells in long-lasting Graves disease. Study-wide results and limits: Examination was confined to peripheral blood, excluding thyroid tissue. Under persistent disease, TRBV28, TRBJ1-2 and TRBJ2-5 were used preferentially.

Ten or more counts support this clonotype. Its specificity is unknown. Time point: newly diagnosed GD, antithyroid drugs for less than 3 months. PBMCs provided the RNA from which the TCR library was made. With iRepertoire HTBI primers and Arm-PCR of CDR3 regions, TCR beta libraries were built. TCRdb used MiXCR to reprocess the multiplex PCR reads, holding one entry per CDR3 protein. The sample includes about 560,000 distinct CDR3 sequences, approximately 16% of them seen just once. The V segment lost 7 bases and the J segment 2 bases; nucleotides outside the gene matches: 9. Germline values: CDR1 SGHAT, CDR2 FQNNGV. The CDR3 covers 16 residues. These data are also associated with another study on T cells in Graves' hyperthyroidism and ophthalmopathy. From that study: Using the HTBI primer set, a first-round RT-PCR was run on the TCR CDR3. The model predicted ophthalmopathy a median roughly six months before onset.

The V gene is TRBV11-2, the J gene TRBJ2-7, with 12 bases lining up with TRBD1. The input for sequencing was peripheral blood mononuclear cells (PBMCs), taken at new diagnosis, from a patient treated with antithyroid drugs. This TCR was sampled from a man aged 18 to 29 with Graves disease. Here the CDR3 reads CASTSSGTGGPYEQYF. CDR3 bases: TGTGCCAGCACCTCGTCCGGGACAGGGGGCCCCTACGAGCAGTACTTC.